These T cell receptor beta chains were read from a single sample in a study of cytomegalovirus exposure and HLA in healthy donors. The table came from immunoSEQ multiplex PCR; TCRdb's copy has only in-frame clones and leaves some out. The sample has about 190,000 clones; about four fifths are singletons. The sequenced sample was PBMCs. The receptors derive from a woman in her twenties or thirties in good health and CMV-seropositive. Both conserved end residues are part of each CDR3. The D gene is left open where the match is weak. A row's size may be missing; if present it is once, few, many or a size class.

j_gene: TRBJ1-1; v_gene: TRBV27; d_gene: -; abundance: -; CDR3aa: CASSGLGEGETEAFF; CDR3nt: TGTGCCAGCAGTGGGCTGGGGGAGGGGGAGACTGAAGCTTTCTTT
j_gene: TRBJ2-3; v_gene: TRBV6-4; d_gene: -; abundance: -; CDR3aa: CASSGRSGSTDTQYF; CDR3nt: TGTGCCAGCAGTGGGCGTTCGGGTTCCACAGATACGCAGTATTTT
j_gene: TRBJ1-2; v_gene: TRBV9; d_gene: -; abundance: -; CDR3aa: CASSVAGGEAAGYTF; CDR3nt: TGTGCCAGCAGCGTAGCCGGAGGGGAGGCGGCTGGCTACACCTTC
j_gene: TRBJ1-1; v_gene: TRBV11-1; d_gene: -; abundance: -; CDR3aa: CASSRGGADNTEAFF; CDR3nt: TGTGCCAGCAGCCGGGGGGGGGCTGATAACACTGAAGCTTTCTTT
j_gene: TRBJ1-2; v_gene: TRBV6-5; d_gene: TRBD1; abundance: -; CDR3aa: CASSYTGDGYTF; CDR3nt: TGTGCCAGCAGTTACACAGGGGATGGCTACACCTTC
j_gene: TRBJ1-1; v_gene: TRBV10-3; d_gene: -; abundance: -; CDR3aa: CATAPNRGQKPEAFF; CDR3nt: TGTGCCACAGCCCCGAACCGTGGACAGAAGCCTGAAGCTTTCTTT
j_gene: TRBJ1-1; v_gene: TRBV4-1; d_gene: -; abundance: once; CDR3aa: CASSGRWAGNTEAFF; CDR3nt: TGCGCCAGCAGCGGGCGTTGGGCGGGGAACACTGAAGCTTTCTTT
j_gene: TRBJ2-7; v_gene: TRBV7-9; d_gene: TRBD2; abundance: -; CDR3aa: CSSSPGRGAGAYEQYF; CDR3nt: TGTTCCAGCAGCCCCGGTCGAGGAGCGGGGGCTTACGAGCAGTACTTC
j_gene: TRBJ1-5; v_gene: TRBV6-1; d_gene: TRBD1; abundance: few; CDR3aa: CASSEAVSSGRGLNQPQHF; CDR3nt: TGTGCCAGCAGTGAAGCGGTTAGTTCAGGCAGGGGGTTAAATCAGCCCCAGCATTTT
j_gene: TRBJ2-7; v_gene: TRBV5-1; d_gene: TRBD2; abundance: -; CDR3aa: CASYPSPDGRAYEQYF; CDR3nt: TGCGCCAGCTATCCATCTCCGGACGGGAGGGCCTACGAGCAGTACTTC
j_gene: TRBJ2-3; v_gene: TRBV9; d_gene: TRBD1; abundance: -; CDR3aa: CASSIQGVRTDTQYF; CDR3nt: TGTGCCAGCAGCATTCAGGGGGTTCGCACAGATACGCAGTATTTT
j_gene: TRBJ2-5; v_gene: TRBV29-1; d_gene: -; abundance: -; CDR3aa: CSVGRRGETQYF; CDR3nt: TGCAGCGTTGGGCGGAGAGGGGAGACCCAGTACTTC
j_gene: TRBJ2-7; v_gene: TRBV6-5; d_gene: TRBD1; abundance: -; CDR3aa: CASRQGGFYEQYF; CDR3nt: TGTGCCAGCAGACAGGGGGGTTTTTACGAGCAGTACTTC
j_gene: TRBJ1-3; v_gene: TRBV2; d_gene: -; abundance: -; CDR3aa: CASSENSRTRRLGNTIYF; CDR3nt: TGTGCCAGCAGTGAAAACTCACGAACAAGGAGGCTTGGAAACACCATATATTTT
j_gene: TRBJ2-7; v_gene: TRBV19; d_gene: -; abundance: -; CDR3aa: CASSMGWGPRYEQYF; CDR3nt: TGTGCCAGTAGTATGGGATGGGGGCCCCGCTACGAGCAGTACTTC